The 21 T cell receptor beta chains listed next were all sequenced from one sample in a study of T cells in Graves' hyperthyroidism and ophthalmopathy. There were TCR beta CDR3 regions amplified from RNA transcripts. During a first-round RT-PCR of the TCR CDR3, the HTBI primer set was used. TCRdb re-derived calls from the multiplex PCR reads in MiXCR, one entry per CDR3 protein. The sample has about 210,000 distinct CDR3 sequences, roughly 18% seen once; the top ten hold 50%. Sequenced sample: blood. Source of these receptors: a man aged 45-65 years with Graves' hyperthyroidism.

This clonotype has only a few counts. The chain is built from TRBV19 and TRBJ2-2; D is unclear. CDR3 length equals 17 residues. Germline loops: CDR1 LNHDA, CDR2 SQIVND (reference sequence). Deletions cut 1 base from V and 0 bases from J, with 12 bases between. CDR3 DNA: TGTGCCAGTAGTATAGCCCCTGGGCAAGCGAACACCGGGGAGCTGTTTTTT. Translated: CASSIAPGQANTGELFF.

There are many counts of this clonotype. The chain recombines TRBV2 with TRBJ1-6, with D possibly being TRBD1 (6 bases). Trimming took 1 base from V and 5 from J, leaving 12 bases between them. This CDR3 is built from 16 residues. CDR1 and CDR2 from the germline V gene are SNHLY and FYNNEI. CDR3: CASSEGAGANNSPLHF. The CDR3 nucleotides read TGTGCCAGCAGTGAAGGGGCAGGGGCAAATAATTCACCCCTCCACTTT. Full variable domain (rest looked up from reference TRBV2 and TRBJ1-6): EPEVTQTPSHQVTQMGQEVILRCVPISNHLYFYWYRQILGQKVEFLVSFYNNEISEKSEIFDDQFSVERPDGSNFTLKIRSTKLEDSAMYFCASSEGAGANNSPLHFGNGTRLTVT.

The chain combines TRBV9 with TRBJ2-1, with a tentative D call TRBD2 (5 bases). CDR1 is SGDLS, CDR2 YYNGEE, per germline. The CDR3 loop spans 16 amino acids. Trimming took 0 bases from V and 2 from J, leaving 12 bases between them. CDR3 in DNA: TGTGCCAGCAGCGTAGATCCCTCCGGGACCTACAATGAGCAGTTCTTC. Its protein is CASSVDPSGTYNEQFF. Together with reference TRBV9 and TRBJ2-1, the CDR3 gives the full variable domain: DSGVTQTPKHLITATGQRVTLRCSPRSGDLSVYWYQQSLDQGLQFLIQYYNGEERAKGNILERFSAQQFPDLHSELNLSSLELGDSALYFCASSVDPSGTYNEQFFGPGTRLTVL.

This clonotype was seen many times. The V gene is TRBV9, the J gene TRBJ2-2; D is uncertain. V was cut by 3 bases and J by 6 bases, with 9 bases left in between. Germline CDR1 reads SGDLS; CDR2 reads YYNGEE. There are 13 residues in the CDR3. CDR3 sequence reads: CASSAHSAGELFF. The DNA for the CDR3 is TGTGCCAGCAGCGCACACAGCGCCGGGGAGCTGTTTTTT.

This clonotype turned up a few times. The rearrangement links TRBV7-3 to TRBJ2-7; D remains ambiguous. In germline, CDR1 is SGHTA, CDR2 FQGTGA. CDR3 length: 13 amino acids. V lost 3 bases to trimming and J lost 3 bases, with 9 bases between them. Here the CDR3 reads CASSFDKDYEQYF. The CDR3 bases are TGTGCCAGCAGCTTTGACAAAGACTACGAGCAGTACTTC. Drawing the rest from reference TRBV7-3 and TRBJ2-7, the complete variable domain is GAGVSQTPSNKVTEKGKYVELRCDPISGHTALYWYRQSLGQGPEFLIYFQGTGAADDSGLPNDRFFAVRPEGSVSTLKIQRTERGDSAVYLCASSFDKDYEQYFGPGTRLTVT.

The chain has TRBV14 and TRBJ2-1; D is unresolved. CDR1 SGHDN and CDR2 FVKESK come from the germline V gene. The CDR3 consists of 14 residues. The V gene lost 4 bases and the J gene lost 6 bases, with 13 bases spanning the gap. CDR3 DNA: TGTGCCAGCAGCCGAAGCCTAAATCGCAATGAGCAGTTCTTC. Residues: CASSRSLNRNEQFF.

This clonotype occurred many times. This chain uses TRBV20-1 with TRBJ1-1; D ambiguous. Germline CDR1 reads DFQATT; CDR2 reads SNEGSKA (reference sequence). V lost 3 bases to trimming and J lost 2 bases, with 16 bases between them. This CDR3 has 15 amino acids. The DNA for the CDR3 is TGCAGTGCTAGGGAATGGGGTGGTGGAAACACTGAAGCTTTCTTT. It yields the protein CSAREWGGGNTEAFF.

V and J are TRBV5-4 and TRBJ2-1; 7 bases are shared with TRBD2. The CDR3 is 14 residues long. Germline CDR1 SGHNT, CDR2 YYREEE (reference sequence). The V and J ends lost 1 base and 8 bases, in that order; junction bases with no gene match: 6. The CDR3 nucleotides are TGTGCCAGCAGCTTGCGCACCACTAGCGATGAGCAGTTCTTC. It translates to CASSLRTTSDEQFF.

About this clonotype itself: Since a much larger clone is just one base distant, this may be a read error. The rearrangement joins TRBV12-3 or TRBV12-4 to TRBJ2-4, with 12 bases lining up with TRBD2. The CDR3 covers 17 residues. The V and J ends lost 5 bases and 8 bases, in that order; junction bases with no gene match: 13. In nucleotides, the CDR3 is TGTGCCAGCAGTCCGACTAGCGGGAGAGGGGGCCAAGACATTCAGTACTTC. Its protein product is CASSPTSGRGGQDIQYF.

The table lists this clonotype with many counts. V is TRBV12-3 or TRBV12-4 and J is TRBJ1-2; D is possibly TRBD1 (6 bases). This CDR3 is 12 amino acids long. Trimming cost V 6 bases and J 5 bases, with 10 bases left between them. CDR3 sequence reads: CASSIQGYGYTF. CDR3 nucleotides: TGTGCCAGCAGCATACAGGGATATGGCTACACCTTC.

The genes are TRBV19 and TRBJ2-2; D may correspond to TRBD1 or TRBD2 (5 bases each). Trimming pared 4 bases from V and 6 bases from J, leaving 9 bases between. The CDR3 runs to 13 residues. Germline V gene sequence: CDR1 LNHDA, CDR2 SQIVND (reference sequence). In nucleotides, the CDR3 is TGTGCCAGTAGTACCCAGGGAGCCGGGGAGCTGTTTTTT. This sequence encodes CASSTQGAGELFF.

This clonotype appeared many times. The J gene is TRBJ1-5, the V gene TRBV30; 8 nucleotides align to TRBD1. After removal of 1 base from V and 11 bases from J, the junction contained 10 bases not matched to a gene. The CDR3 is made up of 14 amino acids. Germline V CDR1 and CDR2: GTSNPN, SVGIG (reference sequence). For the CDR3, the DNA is TGTGCCTGGAGTGGTGACAGGGGTAAGAGAGCCCAGCATTTT. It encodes CAWSGDRGKRAQHF.

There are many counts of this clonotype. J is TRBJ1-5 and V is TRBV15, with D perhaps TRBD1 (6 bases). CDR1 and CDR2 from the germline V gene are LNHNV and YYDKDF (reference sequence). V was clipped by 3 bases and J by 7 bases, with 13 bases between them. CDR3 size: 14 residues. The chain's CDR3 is CATSSQQGVQPQHF. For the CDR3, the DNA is TGTGCCACCAGCAGTCAACAGGGAGTCCAGCCCCAGCATTTT.

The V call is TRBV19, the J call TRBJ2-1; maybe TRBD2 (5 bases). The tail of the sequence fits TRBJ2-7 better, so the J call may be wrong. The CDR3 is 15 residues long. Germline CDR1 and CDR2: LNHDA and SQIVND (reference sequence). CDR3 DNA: TGTGCCAGTAGTATAGGTGGGAGCACCTACAATGAGCAGTACTTC. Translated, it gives CASSIGGSTYNEQYF.

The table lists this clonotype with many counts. The CDR3 is CSARQYSEQYF. CDR3 nucleotides: TGCAGTGCTAGACAATACAGCGAGCAGTACTTC. The genes are TRBV20-1 and TRBJ2-7; no firm D call. Germline-derived CDR1 and CDR2 are DFQATT and SNEGSKA (reference sequence). This CDR3 has 11 amino acids. The V end lost 2 bases, the J end lost 6 bases, and 8 bases lay between the germline ends.

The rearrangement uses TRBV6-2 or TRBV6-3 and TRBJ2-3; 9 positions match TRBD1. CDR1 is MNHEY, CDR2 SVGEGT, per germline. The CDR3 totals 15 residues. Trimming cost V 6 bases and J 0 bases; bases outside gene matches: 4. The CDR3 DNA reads TGTGCCAGCAGAGAGGGACAGGGTAGCACAGATACGCAGTATTTT. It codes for CASREGQGSTDTQYF.

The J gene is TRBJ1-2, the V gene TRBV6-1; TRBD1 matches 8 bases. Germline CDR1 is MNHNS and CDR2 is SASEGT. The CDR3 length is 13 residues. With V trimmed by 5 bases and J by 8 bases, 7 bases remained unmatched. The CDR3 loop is CASSKGQVVGYTF. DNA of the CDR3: TGTGCCAGCAGTAAGGGACAGGTAGTCGGCTACACCTTC.

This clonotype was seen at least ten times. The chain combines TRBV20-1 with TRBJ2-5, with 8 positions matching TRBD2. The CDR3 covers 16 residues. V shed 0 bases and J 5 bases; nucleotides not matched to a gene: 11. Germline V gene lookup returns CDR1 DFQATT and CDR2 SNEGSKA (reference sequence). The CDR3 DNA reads TGCAGTGCTAGAGAAGAAGCGGGAGTAATGTGGGAGACCCAGTACTTC. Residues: CSAREEAGVMWETQYF.

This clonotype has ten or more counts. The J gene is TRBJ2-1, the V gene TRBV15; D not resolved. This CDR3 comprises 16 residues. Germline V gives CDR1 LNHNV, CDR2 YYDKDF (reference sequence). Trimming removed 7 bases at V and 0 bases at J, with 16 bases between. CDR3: CATKKLARVSYNEQFF. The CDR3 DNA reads TGTGCCACCAAAAAATTAGCTAGGGTCTCCTACAATGAGCAGTTCTTC.

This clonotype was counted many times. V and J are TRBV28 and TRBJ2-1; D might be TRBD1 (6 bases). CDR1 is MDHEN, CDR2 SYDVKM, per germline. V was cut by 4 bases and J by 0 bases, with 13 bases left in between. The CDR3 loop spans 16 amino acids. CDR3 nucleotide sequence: TGTGCCAGCAGTTCGATGGGGGCGAGCTCCTACAATGAGCAGTTCTTC. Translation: CASSSMGASSYNEQFF.

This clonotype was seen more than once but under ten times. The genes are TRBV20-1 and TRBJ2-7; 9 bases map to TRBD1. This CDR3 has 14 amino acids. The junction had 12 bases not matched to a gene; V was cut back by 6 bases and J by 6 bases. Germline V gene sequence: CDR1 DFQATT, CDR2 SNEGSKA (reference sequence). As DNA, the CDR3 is TGCAGTGCAAAAAAGGACAGGGGTATCCCCGAGCAGTACTTC. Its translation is CSAKKDRGIPEQYF.